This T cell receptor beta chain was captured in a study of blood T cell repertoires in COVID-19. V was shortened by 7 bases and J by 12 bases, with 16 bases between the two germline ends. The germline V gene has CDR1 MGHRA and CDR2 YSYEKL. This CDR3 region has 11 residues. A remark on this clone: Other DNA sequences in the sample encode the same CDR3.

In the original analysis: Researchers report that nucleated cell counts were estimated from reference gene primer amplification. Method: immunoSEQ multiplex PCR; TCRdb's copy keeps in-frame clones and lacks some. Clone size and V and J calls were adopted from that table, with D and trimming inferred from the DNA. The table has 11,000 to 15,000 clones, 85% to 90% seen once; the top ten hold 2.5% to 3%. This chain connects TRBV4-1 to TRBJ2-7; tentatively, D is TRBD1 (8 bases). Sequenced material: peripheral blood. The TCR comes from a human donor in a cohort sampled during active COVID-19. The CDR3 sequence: CASTDRGLWYF. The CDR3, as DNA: TGCGCCAGCACCGACAGGGGACTATGGTACTTC.